The next 18 T cell receptor beta chains were all read from a single sample in a study of cytomegalovirus exposure and HLA in healthy donors. This PCR relied on a set of 60 Vbeta primers and 13 Jbeta primers. Using immunoSEQ multiplex PCR, the repertoire was profiled, and TCRdb retains in-frame clones only, with some absent. The profile covers about 150,000 clones, with around three quarters appearing a single time and around 4.1% taken by the ten largest. Sequencing was carried out using PBMCs. Receptors originate from a woman aged 40 to 49 in good health and CMV-seronegative.

The chain has TRBV28 and TRBJ2-7, with D unclear. This CDR3 has 13 amino acids. V shed 2 bases and J shed 4 bases, with 9 bases lying between them. Germline V CDR1 and CDR2: MDHEN, SYDVKM. CDR3 nucleotides: TGTGCCAGCAGTTTAGTAGGCAGGTACGAGCAGTACTTC. It specifies CASSLVGRYEQYF. The variable domain in full, with the rest retrieved from reference TRBV28 and TRBJ2-7, is DVKVTQSSRYLVKRTGEKVFLECVQDMDHENMFWYRQDPGLGLRLIYFSYDVKMKEKGDIPEGYSVSREKKERFSLILESASTNQTSMYLCASSLVGRYEQYFGPGTRLTVT.

V and J are TRBV5-4 and TRBJ1-6; TRBD1 matches at 7 bases. CDR3 length: 17 residues. J gave up 5 bases and V 2 bases, and 10 bases lay outside the gene matches. Germline values: CDR1 SGHNT, CDR2 YYREEE (reference sequence). The CDR3 loop is CASSFQITGVNNSPLHF. The DNA of the CDR3 is TGTGCCAGCAGCTTTCAAATTACAGGGGTCAATAATTCACCCCTCCACTTT.

Only one count was recorded for this clone. The chain recombines TRBV7-6 with TRBJ1-2, with a possible D match to TRBD1 (6 bases). Germline CDR1 SGHVS, CDR2 FNYEAQ. The CDR3 loop spans 13 amino acids. V lost 5 bases, J lost 8 bases, and 15 bases lay in between. DNA of the CDR3: TGTGCCAGCAGCCCCTCACAGGGATTCGGCTACACCTTC. This sequence encodes CASSPSQGFGYTF.

A remark on this clone: Other DNA sequences of this sample code for an identical CDR3. The chain carries TRBV4-1 and TRBJ1-6; TRBD1 matches at 11 bases. CDR1 and CDR2 from the germline V gene are MGHRA and YSYEKL. V lost 4 bases and J lost 7; bases outside the gene matches: 0. This CDR3 region has 14 residues. The CDR3 nucleotides read TGCGCCAGCAGCCGGGACAGGGGGAATTCACCCCTCCACTTT. Translated, it gives CASSRDRGNSPLHF.

The V call is TRBV2, the J call TRBJ2-1; 9 bases map to TRBD2. Germline lookup yields CDR1 SNHLY and CDR2 FYNNEI. This CDR3 spans 11 amino acids. V lost 3 bases, J lost 15 bases, and 3 bases stayed unmatched. The CDR3 here is CASSEMREGFF. CDR3 bases: TGTGCCAGCAGTGAGATGCGGGAGGGGTTCTTC.

The chain is built from TRBV5-4 and TRBJ2-5; D is possibly TRBD2 (6 bases). With 3 bases removed from V and 3 bases from J, the gap between germline ends came to 12 bases. The CDR3 is 14 amino acids. Germline CDR1 SGHNT, CDR2 YYREEE (reference sequence). CDR3 region: CASSYGTSKETQYF. The CDR3 DNA sequence: TGTGCCAGCAGCTACGGGACTTCTAAAGAGACCCAGTACTTC.

The V gene is TRBV27, the J gene TRBJ2-7; maybe TRBD2 (6 bases). The V gene's germline CDR1 is MNHEY and CDR2 SMNVEV (reference sequence). The V end lost 6 bases, the J end lost 2 bases, and 17 bases lay between the germline ends. The CDR3 covers 15 residues. CDR3 sequence (DNA): TGTGCCAGCAGCGTACTCGCCGGGAGACCCTACGAGCAGTACTTC. Translation gives CASSVLAGRPYEQYF.

The chain is built from TRBV19 and TRBJ1-1; a possible D gene is TRBD1 (6 bases). Germline lookup yields CDR1 LNHDA and CDR2 SQIVND (reference sequence). Trimming removed 7 bases at V and 1 base at J, with 19 bases between. There are 16 residues in the CDR3. CDR3 protein: CASKVQGSAGNTEAFF. CDR3 nucleotide sequence: TGTGCCAGTAAGGTACAGGGATCTGCAGGGAACACTGAAGCTTTCTTT.

The chain uses TRBV2 and TRBJ1-4, with D unclear. In germline, CDR1 is SNHLY, CDR2 FYNNEI. CDR3 length equals 16 residues. V gave up 1 base and J gave up 0 bases, with 9 bases separating them. CDR3 nucleotides: TGTGCCAGCAGTGAAGAGGGAGTTGCAACTAATGAAAAACTGTTTTTT. Its protein product is CASSEEGVATNEKLFF.

The gene calls are TRBV5-4 and TRBJ1-4; D may be TRBD1 (6 bases). The CDR3 length is 18 residues. Trimming cost V 4 bases and J 0 bases, with 19 bases left between them. Germline CDR1 is SGHNT and CDR2 is YYREEE (reference sequence). For the CDR3, the DNA is TGTGCCAGCAGCCTAAAGCGACAGGCAATTTCAACTAATGAAAAACTGTTTTTT. The encoded protein is CASSLKRQAISTNEKLFF.

This clone was seen just once. J is TRBJ2-1 and V is TRBV19; the D gene is possibly TRBD1 (6 bases). The germline gives CDR1 LNHDA, CDR2 SQIVND (reference sequence). The ends were cut back, 8 bases at V and 13 bases at J, with 15 bases in the middle. This CDR3 has 11 amino acids. For the CDR3, the DNA is TGTGCCAGTTCCACACAGGGAAAACAGTTCTTC. Translation gives CASSTQGKQFF.

This chain links TRBV7-2 with TRBJ2-5, with D perhaps matching TRBD2 (7 bases). V shed 1 base and J shed 5 bases, with 11 bases lying between them. The germline V gene encodes CDR1 SGHTA and CDR2 FQGNSA. The CDR3 is 14 residues long. The CDR3 DNA follows: TGTGCCAGCAGCTTAGGGGGGGGCGGGGAGACCCAGTACTTC. Protein: CASSLGGGGETQYF. Full variable domain (missing parts from reference TRBV7-2 and TRBJ2-5): GAGVSQSPSNKVTEKGKDVELRCDPISGHTALYWYRQSLGQGLEFLIYFQGNSAPDKSGLPSDRFSAERTGGSVSTLTIQRTQQEDSAVYLCASSLGGGGETQYFGPGTRLLVL.

The rearrangement joins TRBV28 to TRBJ1-6; possibly TRBD1 for D (6 bases). Trimming removed 7 bases at V and 6 bases at J, with 13 bases between. CDR1 and CDR2 (germline): MDHEN, SYDVKM. This CDR3 spans 14 amino acids. The CDR3 sequence is CASKGWTANSPLHF. In DNA form, the CDR3 reads TGTGCCAGCAAAGGGTGGACAGCTAATTCACCCCTCCACTTT.

The chain uses TRBV15 and TRBJ1-5; a weak D match, TRBD1 (6 bases). V was clipped by 3 bases and J by 7 bases, with 13 bases between them. Per the germline V gene, CDR1 is LNHNV and CDR2 is YYDKDF (reference sequence). This CDR3 has 14 residues. The CDR3 reads CATSRGVGGQPQHF. Written as DNA, the CDR3 is TGTGCCACCAGCAGGGGGGTAGGGGGACAGCCCCAGCATTTT. The full variable domain, rest sourced from reference TRBV15 and TRBJ1-5, is DAMVIQNPRYQVTQFGKPVTLSCSQTLNHNVMYWYQQKSSQAPKLLFHYYDKDFNNEADTPDNFQSRRPNTSFCFLDIRSPGLGDTAMYLCATSRGVGGQPQHFGDGTRLSIL.

CDR3 coding DNA: TGCAGCGTGGGGAGTAAGGGCACCGGGGAGCTGTTTTTT. It yields the protein CSVGSKGTGELFF. V usage is TRBV29-1 and J usage is TRBJ2-2; D is perhaps TRBD2 (5 bases). V was trimmed by 6 bases and J by 4 bases, leaving 12 bases between them. Germline V gene data show CDR1 as SQVTM and CDR2 as ANQGSEA. This CDR3 is 13 amino acids long.

This clone was seen more than once but under ten times. The V call is TRBV6-7, the J call TRBJ1-5, with D perhaps TRBD1 (6 bases). TRBV6-7 is reported as an ORF; its role is uncertain. CDR3 size: 18 residues. Trimming removed 5 bases from V and 0 bases from J, with 20 bases in between. In DNA form, the CDR3 reads TGTGCCAGCAGTCCCAGGGGCAGGCCCCTTTTTAGCAATCAGCCCCAGCATTTT. This encodes CASSPRGRPLFSNQPQHF.

The rearrangement links TRBV5-4 to TRBJ1-3; D gene unclear. The germline V gene encodes CDR1 SGHNT and CDR2 YYREEE (reference sequence). CDR3 length equals 13 residues. V was clipped by 4 bases and J by 6 bases, with 11 bases between them. The CDR3: CASSPPNENTIYF. CDR3 DNA sequence: TGTGCCAGCAGCCCCCCTAACGAAAACACCATATATTTT.

The V call is TRBV6-5, the J call TRBJ1-1; D is unclear. Trimming took off 4 bases at V and 8 bases at J, with 11 bases between the two ends. The CDR3 has 12 amino acids. CDR1 is MNHEY and CDR2 is SVGAGI in the germline V gene. The CDR3 DNA reads TGTGCCAGCAGTTCCGCTCTAGGCGAAGCTTTCTTT. It is translated as CASSSALGEAFF.